A single sample is the source of the 12 T cell receptor beta chains below, sequenced in a study of blood T cell repertoires in COVID-19. Profiling relied on immunoSEQ multiplex PCR, and the TCRdb table lists in-frame clones only, not all of them. The sample has some 400,000 clones; more than 75% are singletons. Sequencing input: peripheral blood. The receptors were sampled from a woman aged 60-70 years with COVID-19, enrolled during active disease.

This clone was seen more than once but under ten times. Other DNA sequences in the sample encode the same CDR3. The CDR3 sequence is CSARAQYEQYF. The CDR3 coding sequence is TGCAGTGCTAGAGCCCAGTACGAGCAGTACTTC. The J gene is TRBJ2-7, the V gene TRBV20-1; D is uncertain. V dropped 1 base and J dropped 4 bases, with 5 bases sitting between them. Germline assignment: CDR1 DFQATT and CDR2 SNEGSKA (reference sequence). The length of the CDR3 is 11 residues.

The gene calls are TRBV16 and TRBJ1-1; TRBD1 aligns across 12 bases. CDR1 and CDR2 (germline): KGHSY, FQNENV. Unmatched junction bases numbered 6, after V lost 0 bases and J lost 10 bases. The CDR3 runs 15 residues. This chain's CDR3 is CASSQSGTGGTRAFF. DNA for the CDR3: TGTGCCAGCAGCCAATCCGGGACAGGGGGCACGAGAGCTTTCTTT.

The chain has TRBV7-3 and TRBJ2-3, with 12 bases lining up with TRBD2. Germline V CDR1 and CDR2: SGHTA, FQGTGA. The CDR3 is 17 residues long. The ends lost 8 bases at V and 0 bases at J; junction bases unmatched: 9. The DNA of the CDR3 is TGTGCCAGCGGACCGGGACTAGCGGGCGTGAGCACAGATACGCAGTATTTT. Translated, it gives CASGPGLAGVSTDTQYF.

V is TRBV4-1 and J is TRBJ1-5; D is uncertain. The germline V gene encodes CDR1 MGHRA and CDR2 YSYEKL. The ends were cut back, 4 bases at V and 6 bases at J, with 13 bases in the middle. This CDR3 comprises 14 residues. The CDR3 sequence: CASSPAQLGQPQHF. CDR3 in DNA: TGCGCCAGCAGCCCCGCACAGTTAGGTCAGCCCCAGCATTTT.

This clone was found once. The gene calls are TRBV5-6 and TRBJ1-2, with unresolved D. V lost 4 bases, J lost 6 bases, and 10 bases lay in between. The CDR3 totals 12 residues. The germline CDR1 and CDR2 sequences are SGHDT and YYEEEE. CDR3 in amino acids: CASSLDSDGYTF. The CDR3 DNA follows: TGTGCCAGCAGCCTCGACTCCGATGGCTACACCTTC.

This chain links TRBV7-8 with TRBJ2-2; TRBD1 is a possible D gene (6 bases). Trimming shortened V by 5 bases and J by 2 bases, and 18 bases separated the two germline ends. The CDR3 runs to 17 residues. Germline V gene sequence: CDR1 SGHVS, CDR2 FQNEAQ. DNA of the CDR3: TGTGCCAGCAGCAAACTCAGGTCGGGACAAAACACCGGGGAGCTGTTTTTT. Residues: CASSKLRSGQNTGELFF.

The CDR3 DNA follows: TGTGCCAGCAGTCGACAGGGAGTGCTCGAGCAGTACTTC. Its protein is CASSRQGVLEQYF. The genes are TRBV14 and TRBJ2-7; 7 bases are shared with TRBD1. V lost 6 bases to trimming and J lost 6 bases; unmatched junction nucleotides: 8. This CDR3 spans 13 amino acids. Germline assignment: CDR1 SGHDN and CDR2 FVKESK.

V gene TRBV18 combines with J gene TRBJ2-1; 8 bases align to TRBD1. The CDR3 consists of 13 residues. The germline V gene has CDR1 KGHSH and CDR2 LQKENI. After removal of 4 bases from V and 7 bases from J, the junction contained 3 bases not matched to a gene. The CDR3 bases are TGTGCCAGCTCACGACAGGGGATGAATGAGCAGTTCTTC. Translating it yields CASSRQGMNEQFF.

This clone has only one observation. The chain uses TRBV7-2 and TRBJ2-7, with TRBD1 matching 7 bases. CDR3 length: 14 residues. V was pared by 3 bases and J by 9 bases, with 11 bases of the junction left unmatched. In germline, CDR1 is SGHTA, CDR2 FQGNSA. The CDR3 region has the DNA TGTGCCAGCAGCTTGGGACAGTCCCTCCGGGGGCAGTACTTC. Its protein is CASSLGQSLRGQYF.

The chain is built from TRBV5-8 and TRBJ2-4; 7 nucleotides align to TRBD2. CDR3 length equals 17 residues. From germline, CDR1 is SGHTS and CDR2 YDEGEE. Trimming took 0 bases from V and 0 from J; bases not matched to a gene: 6. CDR3 protein: CASSLGSSGLAKNIQYF. CDR3 coding DNA: TGTGCCAGCAGCTTGGGTTCTAGCGGACTAGCCAAAAACATTCAGTACTTC.

The chain couples TRBV7-9 to TRBJ2-7; D unresolved. Germline V lookup: CDR1 SEHNR, CDR2 FQNEAQ (reference sequence). The CDR3 is made up of 14 amino acids. Trimming shortened V by 1 base and J by 0 bases, and 7 bases separated the two germline ends. In DNA form, the CDR3 reads TGTGCCAGCAGCTTAGAACAGACCTCCTACGAGCAGTACTTC. It specifies CASSLEQTSYEQYF. The whole variable domain, filled in from reference TRBV7-9 and TRBJ2-7, reads DTGVSQNPRHKITKRGQNVTFRCDPISEHNRLYWYRQTLGQGPEFLTYFQNEAQLEKSRLLSDRFSAERPKGSFSTLEIQRTEQGDSAMYLCASSLEQTSYEQYFGPGTRLTVT.

As DNA, the CDR3 is TGTGCCAGCAGCTTGGCCCTAGCGGGGGGCCTCACAGATACGCAGTATTTT. Protein: CASSLALAGGLTDTQYF. The rearrangement links TRBV5-6 to TRBJ2-3; 11 bases are shared with TRBD2. The CDR3 covers 17 residues. V lost 0 bases and J lost 2; bases outside the gene matches: 5. Germline V gene lookup returns CDR1 SGHDT and CDR2 YYEEEE.